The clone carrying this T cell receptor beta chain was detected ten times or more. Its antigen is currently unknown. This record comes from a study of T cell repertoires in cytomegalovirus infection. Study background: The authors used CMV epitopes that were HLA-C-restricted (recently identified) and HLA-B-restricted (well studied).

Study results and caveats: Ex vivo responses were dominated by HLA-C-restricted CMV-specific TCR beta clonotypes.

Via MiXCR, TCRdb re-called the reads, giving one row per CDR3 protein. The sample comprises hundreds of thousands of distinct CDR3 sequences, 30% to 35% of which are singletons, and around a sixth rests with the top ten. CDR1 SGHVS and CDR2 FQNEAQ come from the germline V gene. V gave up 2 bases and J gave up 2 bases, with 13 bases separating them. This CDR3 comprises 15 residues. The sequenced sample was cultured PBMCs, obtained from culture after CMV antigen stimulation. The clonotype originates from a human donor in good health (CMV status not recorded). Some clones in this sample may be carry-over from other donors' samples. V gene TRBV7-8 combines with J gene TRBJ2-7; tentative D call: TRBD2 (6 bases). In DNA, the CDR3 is TGTGCCAGCAGCTTACGGGCCTCGGGGGCCTACGAGCAGTACTTC. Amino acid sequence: CASSLRASGAYEQYF. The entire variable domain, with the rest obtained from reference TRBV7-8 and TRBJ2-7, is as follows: GAGVSQSPRYKVAKRGQDVALRCDPISGHVSLFWYQQALGQGPEFLTYFQNEAQLDKSGLPSDRFFAERPEGSVSTLKIQRTQQEDSAVYLCASSLRASGAYEQYFGPGTRLTVT.